These T cell receptor beta chains were read from a single sample in a study of blood T cell repertoires in COVID-19. TCRdb's copy holds only in-frame clones and misses some; the assay was immunoSEQ multiplex PCR. The sample consists of roughly 220,000 clones, 75% to 90% of them appearing once. Sequences were obtained from PBMCs or T cells enriched from blood (not recorded which). The receptors come from a woman aged 18-29 years in a cohort exposed to, infected with or recovered from COVID-19 (not recorded which). The CDR3 runs from the conserved cysteine through the conserved F or W. The order of the fields is D gene, V gene, J gene, clone size, CDR3 DNA, CDR3 protein. D genes are given only for firm matches. Only some rows state a clone size, as once, few, many or a class for expanded clones.

.	TRBV19	TRBJ1-1	.	TGTGCCAGTAGTGTAGATTTAAACTCGAACACTGAAGCTTTCTTT	CASSVDLNSNTEAFF
.	TRBV5-1	TRBJ1-4	.	TGCGCCAGCAGCTTGCCAGGGGCAACTAATGAAAAACTGTTTTTT	CASSLPGATNEKLFF
.	TRBV7-2	TRBJ2-1	.	TGTGCCAGCAGCCACCGGTGGGGCCTAGGCTCCTACAATGAGCAGTTCTTC	CASSHRWGLGSYNEQFF
TRBD2	TRBV11-2	TRBJ2-1	.	TGTGCCAGCAGCCGGAGGCTGGGACTAGCGGGGGGCGGGTGGCAGTTCTTC	CASSRRLGLAGGGWQFF
TRBD2	TRBV6-2/TRBV6-3	TRBJ2-1	.	TGTGCCAGCAGTTACGCAGTCGCGGGGGTTGGAAAAAATGAGCAGTTCTTC	CASSYAVAGVGKNEQFF
TRBD1	TRBV7-9	TRBJ1-3	.	TGTGCCAGCAGCTTACCCCCCGGACAGGCCTCTGGAAACACCATATATTTT	CASSLPPGQASGNTIYF
TRBD1	TRBV7-3	TRBJ1-6	.	TGTGCCAGCAGCTTCGGGACAGGGGATTCACCCCTCCACTTT	CASSFGTGDSPLHF
TRBD1	TRBV28	TRBJ2-2	.	TGTGCCAGCAGTCCCGTGACAGGGTACAAGGGCACCGGGGAGCTGTTTTTT	CASSPVTGYKGTGELFF
TRBD2	TRBV27	TRBJ2-5	.	TGTGCCAGCAGTTTTGGAGGGGCTAGCGGGGGGATAGGGGAGACCCAGTACTTC	CASSFGGASGGIGETQYF
TRBD2	TRBV3-1/TRBV3-2	TRBJ2-7	.	TGTGCCAGCAGCCAAGGGCTAGCGGGGATGGGCTACGAGCAGTACTTC	CASSQGLAGMGYEQYF
.	TRBV5-4	TRBJ2-3	.	TGTGCCAGCAGCTGGAGCCGGGACTCGCGTGCTAGCACAGATACGCAGTATTTT	CASSWSRDSRASTDTQYF
.	TRBV5-1	TRBJ2-5	.	TGCGCCAGCAAAATAATATTGTACCAAGAGACCCAGTACTTC	CASKIILYQETQYF
.	TRBV6-2/TRBV6-3	TRBJ1-6	few	TGTGCCAGCAGTTACTCGGCGGTGGCACCCCTCCACTTT	CASSYSAVAPLHF
TRBD1	TRBV28	TRBJ1-2	.	TGTGCCAGCAGTTTCACCTTTAGACAGGGGGACGTTGACTATGGCTACACCTTC	CASSFTFRQGDVDYGYTF
TRBD1	TRBV7-8	TRBJ2-7	few	TGTGCCAGCAGCGGAAGCCGGGACAGGGGTTACGAGCAGTACTTC	CASSGSRDRGYEQYF
TRBD2	TRBV25-1	TRBJ2-7	once	TGTGCCAGCAGTGAAGTCGGGGGGAACTACGAGCAGTACTTC	CASSEVGGNYEQYF
TRBD1	TRBV7-9	TRBJ1-3	.	TGTGCCAGCAGCCACCGACAGGGTTCCTCTGGAAACACCATATATTTT	CASSHRQGSSGNTIYF
.	TRBV29-1	TRBJ1-2	.	TGCAGCGCCTCGGACAGTCCGAACTATGGCTACACCTTC	CSASDSPNYGYTF
.	TRBV30	TRBJ2-1	.	TGTGCCGGTGGTCGGGTTGGGGAGCAGTTCTTC	CAGGRVGEQFF
.	TRBV5-1	TRBJ1-6	.	TGCGCCAGCCAGGGGTCGACGCCTAATTCACCCCTCCACTTT	CASQGSTPNSPLHF
.	TRBV14	TRBJ2-5	.	TGTGCCAGCAGCCAAGGGACAGTTCCTCAAGAGACCCAGTACTTC	CASSQGTVPQETQYF
.	TRBV10-2	TRBJ1-2	.	TGCGCCAGCAGTGAGATGGAGGGCGGGTATGGCTACACCTTC	CASSEMEGGYGYTF
TRBD2	TRBV7-9	TRBJ2-1	.	TGTGCCAGCAGCCTCTCTGGCGGGAGGGGTTTCAATGAGCAGTTCTTC	CASSLSGGRGFNEQFF
.	TRBV4-2	TRBJ2-5	.	TGTGCCAGCAGCCAAGATTCAGGACTGATGACCCAAGAGACCCAGTACTTC	CASSQDSGLMTQETQYF
.	TRBV15	TRBJ2-5	once	TGTGCCACCAGCAGAAGGAGATCGGAGACCCAGTACTTC	CATSRRRSETQYF
TRBD1	TRBV5-4	TRBJ2-7	once	TGTGCCAGCAGCTCGACAGGGGGAGGCCTCCGGTACGAGCAGTACTTC	CASSSTGGGLRYEQYF
.	TRBV7-3	TRBJ2-1	.	TGTGCCAGCAGCTCCGTGAGGGGGATGGGGTCCTACAATGAGCAGTTCTTC	CASSSVRGMGSYNEQFF
TRBD2	TRBV19	TRBJ2-2	.	TGTGCCAGTAGTTCCCGGGGAATAGCGGGAGGGGAGCTGTTTTTT	CASSSRGIAGGELFF
TRBD2	TRBV5-5	TRBJ2-3	.	TGTGCCAGCAGATGGTCGGGAGCGGGGGGCACAGATACGCAGTATTTT	CASRWSGAGGTDTQYF
TRBD1	TRBV2	TRBJ1-6	.	TGTGCCAGCAGTAGGACAGGGGGCATACCCCTCCACTTT	CASSRTGGIPLHF
.	TRBV2	TRBJ2-5	.	TGTGCCAGCAGTGAAGAGCGCCAGACCCAGTACTTC	CASSEERQTQYF
.	TRBV3-1/TRBV3-2	TRBJ2-5	once	TGTGCCAGCAGCCCGGCGGGGATCCAAGAGACCCAGTACTTC	CASSPAGIQETQYF
TRBD2	TRBV9	TRBJ2-3	.	TGTGCCAGCAGCGGACTAGCGGGAGTGGATACGCAGTATTTT	CASSGLAGVDTQYF
TRBD2	TRBV2	TRBJ2-2	.	TGTGCCAGCACCCCTAGCGGGGGGGCCCTCGGGGAGCTGTTTTTT	CASTPSGGALGELFF
TRBD2	TRBV6-6	TRBJ2-1	.	TGTGCCAGCAGCGGGACTAGCCCTGATATAAATGAGCAGTTCTTC	CASSGTSPDINEQFF
.	TRBV19	TRBJ1-1	.	TGTGCCAGTAGTATAGTGGAGCAGGGGCACACTGAAGCTTTCTTT	CASSIVEQGHTEAFF
.	TRBV7-9	TRBJ2-1	.	TGTGCCAGCACCATTTCGGATGAGCAGTTCTTC	CASTISDEQFF
TRBD1	TRBV6-5	TRBJ2-7	.	TGTGCCAGCAGTAAGGGACAGGTAACAACCTACGAGCAGTACTTC	CASSKGQVTTYEQYF
.	TRBV5-1	TRBJ2-1	.	TGCGCCAGCAGCTTGGAATCTAGCAGTTCAACGAATGAGCAGTTCTTC	CASSLESSSSTNEQFF
.	TRBV28	TRBJ1-1	.	TGTGCCAGCAGTTTACGACAGTTCATGAACACTGAAGCTTTCTTT	CASSLRQFMNTEAFF
.	TRBV29-1	TRBJ2-3	.	TGCAGCGTTCTTGTCAGGGGAACTACAGATACGCAGTATTTT	CSVLVRGTTDTQYF
.	TRBV19	TRBJ2-7	.	TGTGCCAGTAGTCTAACGACTGGCTACGAGCAGTACTTC	CASSLTTGYEQYF
TRBD2	TRBV5-1	TRBJ2-1	.	TGCGCCAGCAGCCTCACTAGCGGACCTTACAATGAGCAGTTCTTC	CASSLTSGPYNEQFF
TRBD1	TRBV5-4	TRBJ1-2	few	TGTGCCAGCAGCCAACCGGGACAGGGAGTCGGCCCAGGAGCCTATGGCTACACCTTC	CASSQPGQGVGPGAYGYTF
TRBD1	TRBV3-1/TRBV3-2	TRBJ1-2	.	TGTGCCAGCAGTCATACAGGGGGCGGTGGCTACACCTTC	CASSHTGGGGYTF
TRBD1	TRBV19	TRBJ1-6	.	TGTGCCAGTAGGACAGGGAATTCACCCCTCCACTTT	CASRTGNSPLHF
TRBD1	TRBV13	TRBJ2-5	many	TGTGCCAGCAGCTTGGGACAGGGGGCTTTCGAGACCCAGTACTTC	CASSLGQGAFETQYF
TRBD1	TRBV28	TRBJ2-2	.	TGTGCCAGCAGTTGGAGGGGGACAGGGAACGGGGAGCTGTTTTTT	CASSWRGTGNGELFF
.	TRBV6-5	TRBJ1-1	.	TGTGCCAGCAGCGGCAGGCCTATGGAAGCTTTCTTT	CASSGRPMEAFF
.	TRBV7-8	TRBJ1-1	.	TGTGCCAGCAGCTTAGAGGAGGGAGGGCATAAGTTAATGAACACTGAAGCTTTCTTT	CASSLEEGGHKLMNTEAFF
.	TRBV5-8	TRBJ1-4	.	TGTGCCAGCAGCTTGCCCCGTACAGAAGAAAAACTGTTTTTT	CASSLPRTEEKLFF
TRBD1	TRBV29-1	TRBJ2-7	.	TGCAGCGCCCACAGGGGGGTGGGAGAGCAGTACTTC	CSAHRGVGEQYF
.	TRBV5-4	TRBJ2-2	.	TGTGCCAGCAGCTTAGGGACACAAAGGGCCCCCGGGGAGCTGTTTTTT	CASSLGTQRAPGELFF
.	TRBV12-3/TRBV12-4	TRBJ2-7	.	TGTGCCAGCAGTTTTTCGAGCTCCTACGAGCAGTACTTC	CASSFSSSYEQYF